The T cell receptor beta chain described here comes from a study of T-cell reconstitution after alpha-beta-depleted transplantation in children. The TCRbeta library incorporated unique molecular identifiers. Each CDR3 protein gets one entry after TCRdb re-called the PCR reads with MiXCR. The profile shows 600,000 to 700,000 distinct CDR3 sequences, 16% of them singletons. Germline assignment: CDR1 SEHNR and CDR2 FQNEAQ (reference sequence). V was pared by 0 bases and J by 8 bases, with 1 base of the junction left unmatched. CDR3 length: 14 residues. This chain connects TRBV7-9 to TRBJ1-6; 7 bases align to TRBD1. This sample comprised PBMCs from the stem cell graft donor, obtained from the stem cell graft. The TCR was taken from a human donor who donated a stem cell graft to a child with acute myeloid leukemia. In DNA form, the CDR3 reads TGTGCCAGCAGCTTAGCCCAGGGGGATTCACCCCTCCACTTT. Protein sequence: CASSLAQGDSPLHF.